This is a list of T cell receptor beta chains from one sample in a study of T cell responses to AZD1222 COVID-19 vaccine. Method: immunoSEQ multiplex PCR; TCRdb's copy keeps in-frame clones and lacks some. The repertoire holds some 110,000 clones, roughly 88% seen once, with 2% to 3% in the top ten. The starting material was peripheral blood, obtained on day 0 of AZD1222 vaccination. These receptors were taken from an adult in good health. The CDR3 runs from the conserved cysteine through the conserved F or W. Each record gives: V gene, D gene, clone size, J gene, CDR3 DNA, CDR3 protein. D genes are given only for firm matches. Clone size appears in some rows only: once, few, many, or a class for an expanded clone.

>TRBV27|TRBD2|NA|TRBJ2-7
TGTGCCAGCAGTTCAAGCGGGAGGAGGTACGAGCAGTACTTC
CASSSSGRRYEQYF
>TRBV4-1|NA|NA|TRBJ1-2
TGCGCCAGCAATCCCAGGCAGACCGTAAACTATGGCTACACCTTC
CASNPRQTVNYGYTF
>TRBV11-3|NA|NA|TRBJ2-7
TGTGCCAGCGGAGCGATGGACACGTTCTACGAGCAGTACTTC
CASGAMDTFYEQYF
>TRBV19|NA|few|TRBJ2-2
TGTGCCAGTAGTACCGGGACTTCTAACACCGGGGAGCTGTTTTTT
CASSTGTSNTGELFF
>TRBV29-1|TRBD2|NA|TRBJ2-1
TGCAGCGCGAGGCCGGGAGGAGTCTACAATGAGCAGTTCTTC
CSARPGGVYNEQFF
>TRBV14|NA|NA|TRBJ2-3
TGTGCCAGCAGCCAAGGGACAGCTAGCACAGATACGCAGTATTTT
CASSQGTASTDTQYF
>TRBV5-1|NA|NA|TRBJ2-1
TGCGCCAGCAGCGGGGGCGGGTCGGGCTCCTACAATGAGCAGTTCTTC
CASSGGGSGSYNEQFF
>TRBV10-3|TRBD1|NA|TRBJ2-7
TGTGCCATCAGTCCGGGACAGGGGATCTACGAGCAGTACTTC
CAISPGQGIYEQYF
>TRBV5-4|TRBD1|NA|TRBJ1-1
TGTGCCAGCAGACTTCCGGGACAGGTTAACACTGAAGCTTTCTTT
CASRLPGQVNTEAFF
>TRBV6-5|NA|once|TRBJ2-3
TGTGCCAGCAGTTACAGCCCCTCCTTCTCGACAGATACGCAGTATTTT
CASSYSPSFSTDTQYF
>TRBV19|NA|NA|TRBJ1-1
TGTGCCAGTAATGTGAACACTGAAGCTTTCTTT
CASNVNTEAFF
>TRBV12-3/TRBV12-4|NA|NA|TRBJ2-2
TGTGCCAGCAGTTTAATGGGGGCCGGGGAGCTGTTTTTT
CASSLMGAGELFF
>TRBV9|NA|NA|TRBJ2-3
TGTGCCAGCAGCCGGCCCGGACAGAGCACAGATACGCAGTATTTT
CASSRPGQSTDTQYF
>TRBV7-9|NA|NA|TRBJ1-3
TGTGCCGGCCAGAAGAGCTCTGGAAACACCATATATTTT
CAGQKSSGNTIYF
>TRBV5-1|TRBD1|NA|TRBJ1-1
TGCGCCAGCAGCCTACAAGTGGGACAGGGTTCGAACACTGAAGCTTTCTTT
CASSLQVGQGSNTEAFF
>TRBV11-2|NA|NA|TRBJ1-1
TGTGCCAGCAGCCCTACTTCGGGATTCACTGAAGCTTTCTTT
CASSPTSGFTEAFF
>TRBV4-3|TRBD1|NA|TRBJ2-5
TGCGCCAGCAGCGACGGCCGCGCAGGGGGGACCCAGTACTTC
CASSDGRAGGTQYF
>TRBV6-5|NA|NA|TRBJ1-1
TGTGCCAGCACCCCGGGGGGGATGAACACTGAAGCTTTCTTT
CASTPGGMNTEAFF
>TRBV28|NA|NA|TRBJ2-2
TGTGCCAGCAGTCCCCCACCTGGGTCGGAGGCCGGGGAGCTGTTTTTT
CASSPPPGSEAGELFF
>TRBV19|NA|NA|TRBJ1-6
TGTGCCAGTAGTATGGGCATCTATAATTCACCCCTCCACTTT
CASSMGIYNSPLHF
>TRBV6-2/TRBV6-3|NA|few|TRBJ2-1
TGTGCCAGCAGTTACTCCTTTGAAGCGTGGGTGAGCAATTCGATTCCAGGTGAGCAGTTCTTC
CASSYSFEAWVSNSIPGEQFF
>TRBV9|TRBD2|NA|TRBJ2-7
TGTGCCAGCAGCTCGGGGACTAGCGGGAGAAGTTTCTACGAGCAGTACTTC
CASSSGTSGRSFYEQYF
>TRBV6-2/TRBV6-3|NA|NA|TRBJ1-1
TGTGCCAGCAGCTACTTTGACAGGATTGAAGCTTTCTTT
CASSYFDRIEAFF
>TRBV24-1|NA|NA|TRBJ2-7
TGTGCCACCAGTGGTCCCCCTTTTCCAGGCCCGACCTACGAGCAGTACTTC
CATSGPPFPGPTYEQYF
>TRBV28|TRBD1|NA|TRBJ1-4
TGTGCCAGCAGTCCCGCCGGGGGACAGTGGGGCGAAAAACTGTTTTTT
CASSPAGGQWGEKLFF
>TRBV7-9|NA|once|TRBJ1-2
TGTGCCAGCAGCCCCCGTTCCAGGGGAGCGACCGGCTACACCTTC
CASSPRSRGATGYTF
>TRBV2|NA|NA|TRBJ1-4
TGTGCCAGCTCCAGTGACAGGGAAAAACTGTTTTTT
CASSSDREKLFF
>TRBV4-1|NA|NA|TRBJ1-2
TGCGCCAGCAGCCAAGTCGTTGGGGGTGGCTACACCTTC
CASSQVVGGGYTF
>TRBV7-6|TRBD1|NA|TRBJ2-7
TGTGCCAGCAGCACGGGACAGGGGGCGGCCTACGAGCAGTACTTC
CASSTGQGAAYEQYF
>TRBV5-1|TRBD2|NA|TRBJ2-1
TGCGCCAGCAGCAGGTTGACTAGCGGGGGGAACAATGAGCAGTTCTTC
CASSRLTSGGNNEQFF
>TRBV15|NA|NA|TRBJ2-1
TGTGCCACCAGCCGAGTATCTACGGGGCAGTTCTTC
CATSRVSTGQFF